This passage covers 31 T cell receptor beta chains from one sample sequenced in a study of cytomegalovirus exposure and HLA in healthy donors. The PCR had 60 Vbeta and 13 Jbeta primers. Assay: immunoSEQ multiplex PCR; the TCRdb copy retains only in-frame clones and omits some. Of more than 110,000 clones in the sample, around three quarters were seen once. Sequencing used PBMCs. Receptor source: a man aged 25 to 40 in good health and CMV-seronegative.

V is TRBV12-5 and J is TRBJ2-3; 16 nucleotides agree with TRBD2. Losses at the gene ends were 5 bases for V and 4 bases for J; bases not matched to a gene: 9. The CDR3 is 18 residues long. Germline V gene lookup returns CDR1 LGHNT and CDR2 FRNRAP. The CDR3 DNA is TGTGCTAGTGGTCACACGGGACTAGCGGGAGGGCCCCCAGATACGCAGTATTTT. Protein sequence: CASGHTGLAGGPPDTQYF.

This chain connects TRBV14 to TRBJ2-7; TRBD1 might be the D (6 bases). V was pared by 4 bases and J by 2 bases, with 15 bases between. The CDR3 runs to 15 residues. From germline, CDR1 is SGHDN and CDR2 FVKESK. In DNA form, the CDR3 reads TGTGCCAGCAGCCCAGGCCAGGGGCGGCCCTACGAGCAGTACTTC. It specifies CASSPGQGRPYEQYF.

The chain combines TRBV2 with TRBJ1-1; D is undetermined. The V gene's germline CDR1 is SNHLY and CDR2 FYNNEI. The CDR3 totals 14 residues. V lost 3 bases, J lost 2 bases, and 10 bases lay in between. The CDR3 loop reads CASSDPSDNTEAFF. The CDR3 DNA reads TGTGCCAGCAGTGACCCGTCAGATAACACTGAAGCTTTCTTT. Using reference TRBV2 and TRBJ1-1 for the parts outside the CDR3, the full variable domain is EPEVTQTPSHQVTQMGQEVILRCVPISNHLYFYWYRQILGQKVEFLVSFYNNEISEKSEIFDDQFSVERPDGSNFTLKIRSTKLEDSAMYFCASSDPSDNTEAFFGQGTRLTVV.

The chain recombines TRBV6-6 with TRBJ2-5; D may be TRBD1 (5 bases). CDR1 MNHNY and CDR2 SVGAGI come from the germline V gene (reference sequence). The CDR3 runs 14 residues. Trimming shortened V by 6 bases and J by 2 bases, and 13 bases separated the two germline ends. CDR3 sequence reads: CASSPADTQETQYF. The CDR3 DNA is TGTGCCAGCAGCCCGGCGGACACGCAAGAGACCCAGTACTTC.

There are a few counts of this clone. The rearrangement uses TRBV28 and TRBJ1-1; D remains ambiguous. CDR3 size: 15 residues. Germline V gene sequence: CDR1 MDHEN, CDR2 SYDVKM. V was pared by 4 bases and J by 5 bases, with 17 bases between. CDR3 DNA sequence: TGTGCCAGCAGTTCCCAACCCTCGGTCGGTACTGAAGCTTTCTTT. This translates into CASSSQPSVGTEAFF.

This chain links TRBV29-1 with TRBJ1-2; possibly TRBD1 for D (5 bases). CDR1 and CDR2 (germline): SQVTM, ANQGSEA. The CDR3 extends over 15 amino acids. V was cut by 5 bases and J by 2 bases, with 18 bases left in between. The DNA for the CDR3 is TGCAGCGTTTCCCCCCGGGCAGGGCCCAACTATGGCTACACCTTC. Its protein is CSVSPRAGPNYGYTF.

V and J are TRBV7-2 and TRBJ2-7, with 12 bases lining up with TRBD2. Germline loops: CDR1 SGHTA, CDR2 FQGNSA. CDR3 length: 15 residues. The V segment lost 6 bases and the J segment 4 bases; nucleotides outside the gene matches: 7. This CDR3 is CASRKTSGSVYEQYF. CDR3 DNA sequence: TGTGCCAGCAGGAAGACTAGCGGGAGCGTGTACGAGCAGTACTTC.

This chain uses TRBV5-8 with TRBJ1-1; no clear D gene. V was cut by 4 bases and J by 1 base, with 14 bases left in between. Germline V CDR1 and CDR2: SGHTS, YDEGEE. The CDR3 spans 15 residues. The CDR3 reads CASSLEAGGNTEAFF. In nucleotides, the CDR3 is TGTGCCAGCAGCCTGGAGGCTGGAGGGAACACTGAAGCTTTCTTT.

This clone has a handful of counts. CDR3 DNA sequence: TGTGCCACCGAAAGGGACACAGGGGGCAATCAGCCCCAGCATTTT. It codes for CATERDTGGNQPQHF. The V and J genes are TRBV10-3 and TRBJ1-5, with 7 bases lining up with TRBD1. This CDR3 comprises 15 residues. The germline V gene encodes CDR1 ENHRY and CDR2 SYGVKD. Trimming cost V 10 bases and J 2 bases; bases outside gene matches: 11.

The table lists this clone with a count of one. The genes are TRBV25-1 and TRBJ2-1; no definite D call. Trimming cost V 1 base and J 7 bases, with 8 bases left between them. Per the germline V gene, CDR1 is MGHDK and CDR2 is SYGVNS. This CDR3 is built from 13 residues. This CDR3 is CASSEWVRNEQFF. The CDR3 DNA follows: TGTGCCAGCAGTGAATGGGTGAGGAATGAGCAGTTCTTC.

The gene calls are TRBV5-1 and TRBJ2-1; 7 bases are a match to TRBD1. The CDR3 loop spans 16 amino acids. Germline loops: CDR1 SGHRS, CDR2 YFSETQ. Unmatched junction bases numbered 6, after V lost 0 bases and J lost 3 bases. This CDR3 is CASSLEGQSYYNEQFF. The CDR3 nucleotides are TGCGCCAGCAGCTTGGAGGGACAGAGTTACTACAATGAGCAGTTCTTC.

The rearrangement links TRBV28 to TRBJ2-2, with a tentative D call TRBD2 (5 bases). The CDR3 is 13 residues long. Germline V gene sequence: CDR1 MDHEN, CDR2 SYDVKM. With 8 bases removed from V and 0 bases from J, the gap between germline ends came to 7 bases. The CDR3 DNA is TGTGCCAGCCTGGAGGCGAACACCGGGGAGCTGTTTTTT. It encodes CASLEANTGELFF.

The chain couples TRBV5-1 to TRBJ1-1; D ambiguous. Germline lookup yields CDR1 SGHRS and CDR2 YFSETQ. Deletions cut 0 bases from V and 12 bases from J, with 15 bases between. This CDR3 is built from 13 residues. CDR3 coding DNA: TGCGCCAGCAGCTTGGAGCAGGCAGTGGCTCCTTTCTTT. This encodes CASSLEQAVAPFF.

This rearrangement joins TRBV12-2 to TRBJ2-7; TRBD1, as called in the table, went unchecked against the DNA. TRBV12-2 is recorded as a pseudogene. This CDR3 spans 16 amino acids. CDR3 region: CASRLVPGQRYYEQYF. CDR3 sequence (DNA): TGTGCAAGTCGCTTAGTTCCGGGACAGCGGTACTACGAGCAGTACTTC.

The V and J genes are TRBV2 and TRBJ2-1, with 10 bases identical to TRBD2. Germline V CDR1 and CDR2: SNHLY, FYNNEI. V lost 3 bases to trimming and J lost 10 bases; unmatched junction nucleotides: 6. This CDR3 region has 14 residues. CDR3 sequence (DNA): TGTGCCAGCAGTGAGCTAGCGGGAGTGGGAGAGCAGTTCTTC. Amino acid sequence: CASSELAGVGEQFF.

This sequence joins TRBV29-1 and TRBJ1-2, with 9 positions matching TRBD1. This CDR3 is built from 14 residues. V lost 7 bases, J lost 8 bases, and 14 bases stayed unmatched. From germline, CDR1 is SQVTM and CDR2 ANQGSEA. CDR3 in amino acids: CSAPSSGTGIGYTF. CDR3 coding DNA: TGCAGCGCCCCATCTTCCGGGACAGGGATCGGCTACACCTTC.

Here the CDR3 reads CASSFLGGEGYEQYF. The CDR3 bases are TGTGCCAGCAGCTTTCTAGGGGGCGAAGGCTACGAGCAGTACTTC. The rearrangement uses TRBV7-9 and TRBJ2-7, with 7 positions matching TRBD1. J gave up 3 bases and V 3 bases, and 8 bases lay outside the gene matches. The germline CDR1 and CDR2 sequences are SEHNR and FQNEAQ (reference sequence). The CDR3 extends over 15 amino acids.

The chain employs TRBV30 and TRBJ2-3; the match to TRBD2 covers 10 bases. This CDR3 comprises 14 residues. Germline V CDR1 and CDR2: GTSNPN, SVGIG (reference sequence). The V gene end was trimmed by 8 bases and the J gene end by 5 bases; junction bases not matched to a gene: 10. Here the CDR3 reads CAAPPASGGDTQYF. CDR3 bases: TGTGCCGCCCCCCCGGCTAGCGGGGGAGATACGCAGTATTTT.

The J gene is TRBJ2-5, the V gene TRBV6-6, with 9 positions matching TRBD1. Germline V lookup: CDR1 MNHNY, CDR2 SVGAGI (reference sequence). After removal of 3 bases from V and 4 bases from J, the junction contained 3 bases not matched to a gene. CDR3 size: 14 residues. This chain's CDR3 is CASSYPTGGETQYF. The CDR3 DNA follows: TGTGCCAGCAGTTATCCGACAGGGGGAGAGACCCAGTACTTC.

This clone has just a few counts. The chain links TRBV19 to TRBJ2-7, with TRBD1 identical over 11 bases. The V segment lost 4 bases and the J segment 4 bases; nucleotides outside the gene matches: 6. This CDR3 comprises 15 residues. Germline lookup yields CDR1 LNHDA and CDR2 SQIVND (reference sequence). The chain's CDR3 is CASSRPGTGGYEQYF. CDR3 DNA: TGTGCCAGTAGTAGACCCGGGACAGGGGGGTACGAGCAGTACTTC.

This rearrangement joins TRBV5-1 to TRBJ2-7; D is ambiguous. CDR3 size: 14 residues. Germline CDR1 reads SGHRS; CDR2 reads YFSETQ. The V gene lost 2 bases and the J gene lost 2 bases, with 11 bases spanning the gap. The CDR3, as DNA: TGCGCCAGCAGCTTATTCGGTTTCACCTACGAGCAGTACTTC. The encoded protein is CASSLFGFTYEQYF.

The rearrangement links TRBV2 to TRBJ1-5; D is uncertain. This CDR3 is 15 amino acids long. Trimming left V 2 bases short and J 10 bases short, with 18 bases between. Germline V gives CDR1 SNHLY, CDR2 FYNNEI. As DNA, the CDR3 is TGTGCCAGCAGTGAAAGCGAGCCCAATCAAACCCCCCAGCATTTT. Translation gives CASSESEPNQTPQHF.

V gene TRBV5-1 combines with J gene TRBJ1-1; D call uncertain. The CDR3 consists of 15 residues. Germline V gene lookup returns CDR1 SGHRS and CDR2 YFSETQ. With 3 bases removed from V and 0 bases from J, the gap between germline ends came to 12 bases. The CDR3 loop is CASSSGFIMNTEAFF. CDR3 bases: TGCGCCAGCAGCTCGGGGTTCATAATGAACACTGAAGCTTTCTTT.

The J gene is TRBJ2-4, the V gene TRBV7-9, with D possibly being TRBD2 (5 bases). The V gene lost 1 base and the J gene lost 1 base, with 17 bases spanning the gap. CDR3 length equals 18 residues. The germline CDR1 and CDR2 sequences are SEHNR and FQNEAQ (reference sequence). CDR3 in DNA: TGTGCCAGCAGCTTAGGTTTTGGGCCGCCGGGGGCCAAAAACATTCAGTACTTC. This translates into CASSLGFGPPGAKNIQYF.

The chain carries TRBV5-1 and TRBJ2-7, with a weak D call TRBD1 (6 bases). CDR3 length equals 15 residues. Germline CDR1 reads SGHRS; CDR2 reads YFSETQ. The V and J ends lost 5 bases and 0 bases respectively, with 15 bases between them. CDR3 protein: CASRLGTSSSYEQYF. The DNA for the CDR3 is TGCGCCAGCAGACTCGGGACATCGAGCTCCTACGAGCAGTACTTC.

The rearrangement uses TRBV28 and TRBJ2-1; 7 nucleotides line up with TRBD1. The CDR3 is 14 amino acids. Losses at the gene ends were 6 bases for V and 6 bases for J; bases not matched to a gene: 8. The germline gives CDR1 MDHEN, CDR2 SYDVKM. CDR3 DNA sequence: TGTGCCAGCAGCCCCCCAGACAGGGTCAATGAGCAGTTCTTC. It codes for CASSPPDRVNEQFF.

The rearrangement uses TRBV2 and TRBJ2-2, with TRBD2 matching 8 bases. Germline lookup yields CDR1 SNHLY and CDR2 FYNNEI. This CDR3 has 16 amino acids. Germline trimming cut 8 bases from V and 5 bases from J; bases unmatched to any gene: 13. CDR3 loop: CASSGGGSVLTGELFF. DNA for the CDR3: TGTGCCAGCTCGGGAGGGGGGTCCGTGTTGACCGGGGAGCTGTTTTTT.

The J gene is TRBJ2-7, the V gene TRBV4-1, with 8 bases identical to TRBD1. The CDR3 length is 14 residues. Germline CDR1 and CDR2: MGHRA and YSYEKL. Trimming removed 3 bases from V and 3 bases from J; junction bases left unmatched: 4. CDR3: CASSHRGQGYEQYF. CDR3 coding DNA: TGCGCCAGCAGCCACCGAGGACAGGGCTACGAGCAGTACTTC.

The chain joins TRBV7-2 to TRBJ1-5, with 7 positions matching TRBD1. This CDR3 contains 13 residues. V lost 3 bases to trimming and J lost 4 bases; unmatched junction nucleotides: 0. Germline CDR1 SGHTA, CDR2 FQGNSA. CDR3 sequence reads: CASSLTGNQPQHF. CDR3 DNA: TGTGCCAGCAGCTTGACAGGGAATCAGCCCCAGCATTTT.

The rearrangement joins TRBV28 to TRBJ2-1; TRBD2 matches 7 bases. The CDR3 covers 14 residues. The germline gives CDR1 MDHEN, CDR2 SYDVKM. J was trimmed by 6 bases and V by 3 bases; bases with no gene match: 5. The CDR3 coding sequence is TGTGCCAGCAGTTTTGGGGGGGGATTCAATGAGCAGTTCTTC. Amino acids: CASSFGGGFNEQFF. Full variable domain (remainder filled in from reference TRBV28 and TRBJ2-1): DVKVTQSSRYLVKRTGEKVFLECVQDMDHENMFWYRQDPGLGLRLIYFSYDVKMKEKGDIPEGYSVSREKKERFSLILESASTNQTSMYLCASSFGGGFNEQFFGPGTRLTVL.

The CDR3 spells CASSQERGLASSYEQYF. Written as DNA, the CDR3 is TGTGCCAGCAGCCAAGAAAGGGGACTAGCGAGCTCCTACGAGCAGTACTTC. The chain carries TRBV4-2 and TRBJ2-7; 10 nucleotides agree with TRBD2. Trimming removed 0 bases from V and 0 bases from J; junction bases left unmatched: 5. This CDR3 is 17 amino acids long. The germline V gene has CDR1 LGHNA and CDR2 YNFKEQ.